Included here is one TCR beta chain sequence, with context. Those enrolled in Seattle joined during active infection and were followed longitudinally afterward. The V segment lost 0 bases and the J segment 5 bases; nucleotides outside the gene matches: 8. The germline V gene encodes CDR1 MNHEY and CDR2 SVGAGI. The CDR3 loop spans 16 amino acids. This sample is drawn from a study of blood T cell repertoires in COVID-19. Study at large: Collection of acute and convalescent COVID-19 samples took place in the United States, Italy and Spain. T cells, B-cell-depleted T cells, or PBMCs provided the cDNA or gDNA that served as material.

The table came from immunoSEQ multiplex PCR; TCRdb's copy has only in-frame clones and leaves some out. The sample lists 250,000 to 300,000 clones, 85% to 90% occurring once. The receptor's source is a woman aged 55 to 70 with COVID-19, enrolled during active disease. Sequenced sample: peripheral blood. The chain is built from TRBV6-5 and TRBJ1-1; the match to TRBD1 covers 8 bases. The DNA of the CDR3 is TGTGCCAGCAGTTACTCGGCAGGGGGCTCTGAAACTGAAGCTTTCTTT. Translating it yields CASSYSAGGSETEAFF.